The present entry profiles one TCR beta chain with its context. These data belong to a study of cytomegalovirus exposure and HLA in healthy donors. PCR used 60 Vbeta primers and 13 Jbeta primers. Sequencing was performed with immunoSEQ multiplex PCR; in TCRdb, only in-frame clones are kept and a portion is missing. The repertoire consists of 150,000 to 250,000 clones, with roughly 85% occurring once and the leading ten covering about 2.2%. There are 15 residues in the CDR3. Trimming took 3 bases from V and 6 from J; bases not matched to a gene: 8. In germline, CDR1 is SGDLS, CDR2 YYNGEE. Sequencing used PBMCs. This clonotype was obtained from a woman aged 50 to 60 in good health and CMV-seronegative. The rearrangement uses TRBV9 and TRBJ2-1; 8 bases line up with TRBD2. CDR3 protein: CASSAGRASRNEQFF. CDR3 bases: TGTGCCAGCAGCGCCGGGAGGGCTAGTCGCAATGAGCAGTTCTTC.